These 9 T cell receptor beta chains were all obtained from the same sample, sequenced in a study of blood T cells in healthy people across ages. A sample-barcoded 5' primer and a J-beta primer mix were used in a second PCR of roughly 7 to 11 cycles. TCRdb called the 5' RACE reads again in MiXCR, with one record for every CDR3 protein. Altogether around 690,000 distinct CDR3 sequences are present, under 65% being singletons, with the ten largest covering around 37%. The sequenced material came from blood. Receptors originate from a man in his 60s in good health.

The chain is built from TRBV29-1 and TRBJ2-5; D may match TRBD1 or TRBD2 (5 bases each). The germline gives CDR1 SQVTM, CDR2 ANQGSEA. The CDR3 loop spans 14 amino acids. Trimming left V 7 bases short and J 2 bases short, with 17 bases between. The CDR3 DNA follows: TGCAGCGCCGGGGCAGGGCCTGCACAAGAGACCCAGTACTTC. It specifies CSAGAGPAQETQYF.

The chain is built from TRBV12-3 or TRBV12-4 and TRBJ2-5; TRBD1 matches at 7 bases. The end of the DNA is better explained by TRBJ2-7, so the J call may be wrong. The CDR3 has 13 residues. CDR3 DNA: TGTGCCAGCAGTAACGACAGGGCCTACGAGCAGTACTTC. Its translation is CASSNDRAYEQYF.

The CDR3: CASSLGDRAREETQYF. In DNA, the CDR3 is TGCGCCAGCAGCTTGGGGGACAGGGCTAGGGAAGAGACCCAGTACTTC. The chain employs TRBV5-1 and TRBJ2-7, with 9 bases fitting TRBD1. Judging by the DNA end, TRBJ2-5 fits better; the J call may be wrong. The germline V gene has CDR1 SGHRS and CDR2 YFSETQ. This CDR3 is built from 16 residues.

The rearrangement joins TRBV6-5 to TRBJ2-3; no clear D. With 0 bases removed from V and 1 base from J, the gap between germline ends came to 8 bases. This CDR3 has 15 residues. Germline-derived CDR1 and CDR2 are MNHEY and SVGAGI. CDR3 region: CASSYSTSGTDTQYF. The CDR3 region has the DNA TGTGCCAGCAGTTACTCCACCTCAGGCACAGATACGCAGTATTTT.

V and J are TRBV15 and TRBJ2-4; D may be TRBD2 (6 bases). Germline V lookup: CDR1 LNHNV, CDR2 YYDKDF (reference sequence). Trimming left V 1 base short and J 3 bases short, with 13 bases between. The CDR3 totals 16 residues. The CDR3 coding sequence is TGTGCCACCAGCAGAGCCGGGGGTATCGGCAAAAACATTCAGTACTTC. Protein: CATSRAGGIGKNIQYF.

This clonotype was observed a handful of times. The chain couples TRBV4-2 to TRBJ2-1; D is unclear. V lost 0 bases, J lost 7 bases, and 10 bases lay in between. The CDR3 runs to 14 residues. Germline-derived CDR1 and CDR2 are LGHNA and YNFKEQ. The CDR3 sequence: CASSQDHLDNEQFF. Written as DNA, the CDR3 is TGTGCCAGCAGCCAAGATCACCTCGATAATGAGCAGTTCTTC.

The V gene is TRBV4-1, the J gene TRBJ2-5, with no clear D. The V gene's germline CDR1 is MGHRA and CDR2 YSYEKL. This CDR3 region has 14 residues. Trimming removed 2 bases from V and 5 bases from J, with 12 bases in between. The CDR3 is CASSQKGTRETQYF. The CDR3 DNA reads TGCGCCAGCAGCCAAAAGGGAACCAGGGAGACCCAGTACTTC.

The rearrangement links TRBV5-4 to TRBJ2-1; TRBD2 matches 13 bases. The CDR3 sequence is 15 residues long. Unmatched junction bases numbered 7, after V lost 4 bases and J lost 9 bases. Germline lookup yields CDR1 SGHNT and CDR2 YYREEE (reference sequence). This CDR3 is CASSQPGLAGIEQFF. Here the CDR3 DNA reads TGTGCCAGCAGCCAGCCGGGACTAGCGGGGATTGAGCAGTTCTTC. The whole variable domain, remainder taken from reference TRBV5-4 and TRBJ2-1, is ETGVTQSPTHLIKTRGQQVTLRCSSQSGHNTVSWYQQALGQGPQFIFQYYREEENGRGNFPPRFSGLQFPNYSSELNVNALELDDSALYLCASSQPGLAGIEQFFGPGTRLTVL.

The rearrangement links TRBV5-5 to TRBJ2-3, with 10 bases matching TRBD2. Unmatched junction bases numbered 8, after V lost 0 bases and J lost 4 bases. The CDR3 has 17 amino acids. The V gene's germline CDR1 is SGHKS and CDR2 YYEKEE (reference sequence). The CDR3 spells CASSLAPAGGPADTQYF. CDR3 bases: TGTGCCAGCAGCTTGGCCCCAGCGGGGGGGCCTGCAGATACGCAGTATTTT.